This T cell receptor (beta chain) was sequenced during a study of T cells in Graves' hyperthyroidism and ophthalmopathy. Newly diagnosed hyperthyroidism, duration under 2 months, in patients aged 18 to 65. Extraction of PBMCs used roughly 9.4 ml of fresh peripheral blood. The source material, RNA transcripts, was used to amplify TCR beta CDR3 regions. A first-round RT-PCR of the TCR CDR3 used the HTBI primer set. TCRdb re-called the multiplex PCR reads through MiXCR, storing one row per CDR3 protein. The sample has about 420,000 distinct CDR3 sequences; 15% to 19% are singletons. Whole-study results and caveats: Ophthalmopathy got predicted by the model a median around six months before its onset.

The sample holds a few counts of this clonotype. The antigen remains unidentified. V was cut by 3 bases and J by 0 bases, with 13 bases left in between. Germline CDR1 reads PRHDT; CDR2 reads FYEKMQ (reference sequence). CDR3 length: 16 residues. The genes are TRBV13 and TRBJ2-3, with TRBD1 as a possible D gene (6 bases). This receptor was obtained from a woman under 30 with Graves' hyperthyroidism. Specimen: blood. The CDR3 spells CASSFWGHHSTDTQYF. For the CDR3, the DNA is TGTGCCAGCAGCTTTTGGGGGCACCATAGCACAGATACGCAGTATTTT.